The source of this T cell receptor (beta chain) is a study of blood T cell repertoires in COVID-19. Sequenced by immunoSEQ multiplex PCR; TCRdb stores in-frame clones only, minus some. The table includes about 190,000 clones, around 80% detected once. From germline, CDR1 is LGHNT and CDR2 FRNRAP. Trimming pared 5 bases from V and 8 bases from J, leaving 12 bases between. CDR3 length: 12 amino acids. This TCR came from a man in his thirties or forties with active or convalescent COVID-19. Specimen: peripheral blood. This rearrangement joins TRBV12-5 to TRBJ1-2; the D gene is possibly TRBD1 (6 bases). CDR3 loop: CASGRDTGGYTF. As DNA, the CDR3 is TGTGCTAGTGGTCGGGACACGGGAGGCTACACCTTC.